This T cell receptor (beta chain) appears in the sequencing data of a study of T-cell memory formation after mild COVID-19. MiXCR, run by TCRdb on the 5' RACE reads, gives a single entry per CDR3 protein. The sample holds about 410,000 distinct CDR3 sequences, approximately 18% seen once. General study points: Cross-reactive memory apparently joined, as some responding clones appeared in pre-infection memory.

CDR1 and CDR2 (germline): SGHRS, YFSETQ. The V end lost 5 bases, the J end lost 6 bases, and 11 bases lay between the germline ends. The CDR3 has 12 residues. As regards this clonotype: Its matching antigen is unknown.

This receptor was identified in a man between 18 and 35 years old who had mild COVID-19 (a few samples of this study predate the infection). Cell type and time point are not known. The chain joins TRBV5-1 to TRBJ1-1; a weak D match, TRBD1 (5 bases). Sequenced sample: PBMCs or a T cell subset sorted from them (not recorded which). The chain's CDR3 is CASSGRGAEAFF. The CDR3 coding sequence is TGCGCCAGCAGTGGGCGGGGGGCTGAAGCTTTCTTT.